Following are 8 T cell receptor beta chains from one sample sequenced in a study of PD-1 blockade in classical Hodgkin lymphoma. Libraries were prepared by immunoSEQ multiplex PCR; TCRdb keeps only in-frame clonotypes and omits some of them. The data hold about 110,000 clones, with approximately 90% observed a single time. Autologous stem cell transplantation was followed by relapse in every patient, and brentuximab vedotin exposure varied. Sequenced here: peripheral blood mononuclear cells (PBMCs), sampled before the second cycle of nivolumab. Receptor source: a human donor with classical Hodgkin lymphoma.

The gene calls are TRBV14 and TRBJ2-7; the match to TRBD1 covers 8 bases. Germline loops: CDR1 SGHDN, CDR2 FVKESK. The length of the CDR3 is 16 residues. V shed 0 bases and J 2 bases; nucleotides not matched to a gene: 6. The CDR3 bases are TGTGCCAGCAGCCAAGATCTGGGGACAGGCACCTACGAGCAGTACTTC. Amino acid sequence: CASSQDLGTGTYEQYF.

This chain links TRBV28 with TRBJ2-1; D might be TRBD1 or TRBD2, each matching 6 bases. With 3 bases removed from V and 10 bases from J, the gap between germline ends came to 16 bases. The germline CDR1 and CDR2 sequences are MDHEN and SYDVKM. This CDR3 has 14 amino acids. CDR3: CASSFRRRGMEQFF. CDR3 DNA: TGTGCCAGCAGTTTTAGAAGGAGGGGGATGGAGCAGTTCTTC.

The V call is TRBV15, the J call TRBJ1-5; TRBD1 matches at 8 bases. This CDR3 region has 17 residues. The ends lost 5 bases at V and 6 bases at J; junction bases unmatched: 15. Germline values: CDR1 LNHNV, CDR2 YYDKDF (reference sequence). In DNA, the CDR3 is TGTGCCACCAGCTGGAACATGGACAGGGCCTCAATTCAGCCCCAGCATTTT. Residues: CATSWNMDRASIQPQHF. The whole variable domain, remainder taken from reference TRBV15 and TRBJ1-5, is DAMVIQNPRYQVTQFGKPVTLSCSQTLNHNVMYWYQQKSSQAPKLLFHYYDKDFNNEADTPDNFQSRRPNTSFCFLDIRSPGLGDTAMYLCATSWNMDRASIQPQHFGDGTRLSIL.

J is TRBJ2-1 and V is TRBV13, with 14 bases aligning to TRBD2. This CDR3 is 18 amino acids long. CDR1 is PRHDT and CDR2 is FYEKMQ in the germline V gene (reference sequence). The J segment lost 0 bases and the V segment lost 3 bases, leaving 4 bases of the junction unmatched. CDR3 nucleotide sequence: TGTGCCAGCAGCTTTGGGACTAGCGGGGGTAGCTCCTACAATGAGCAGTTCTTC. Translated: CASSFGTSGGSSYNEQFF.

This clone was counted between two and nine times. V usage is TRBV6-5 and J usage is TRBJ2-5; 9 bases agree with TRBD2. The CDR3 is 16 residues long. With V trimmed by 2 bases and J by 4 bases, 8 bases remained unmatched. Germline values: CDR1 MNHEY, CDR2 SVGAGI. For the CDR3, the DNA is TGTGCCAGCAGTTACATTTCCGGGACTAGCTTAGAGACCCAGTACTTC. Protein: CASSYISGTSLETQYF.

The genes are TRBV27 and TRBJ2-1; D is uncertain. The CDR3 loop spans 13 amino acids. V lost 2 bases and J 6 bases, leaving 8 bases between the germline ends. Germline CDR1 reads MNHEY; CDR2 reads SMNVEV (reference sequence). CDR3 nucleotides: TGTGCCAGCAGTTTAAAAGGGTTCAATGAGCAGTTCTTC. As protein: CASSLKGFNEQFF.

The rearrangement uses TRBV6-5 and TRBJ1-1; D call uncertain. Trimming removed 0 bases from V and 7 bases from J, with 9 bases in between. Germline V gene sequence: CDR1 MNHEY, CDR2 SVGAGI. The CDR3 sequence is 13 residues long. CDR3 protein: CASSYSSGDEAFF. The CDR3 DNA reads TGTGCCAGCAGTTACTCGAGTGGGGATGAAGCTTTCTTT.

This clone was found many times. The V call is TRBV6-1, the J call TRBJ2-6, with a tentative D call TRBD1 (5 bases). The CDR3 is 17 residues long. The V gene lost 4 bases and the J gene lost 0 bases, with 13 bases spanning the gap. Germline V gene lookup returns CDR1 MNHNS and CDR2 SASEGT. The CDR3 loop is CASSALRADSGANVLTF. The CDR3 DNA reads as TGTGCCAGCAGTGCTCTCAGGGCAGACTCTGGGGCCAACGTCCTGACTTTC.